What follows are 5 T cell receptor beta chains derived from one specimen sequenced in a study of T-cell reconstitution after alpha-beta-depleted transplantation in children. Researchers prepared the TCRbeta library using unique molecular identifiers, the study reports. TCRdb reprocessed the PCR reads with MiXCR, giving one entry per CDR3 protein. The repertoire holds over 400,000 distinct CDR3 sequences, with 43% as singletons. This sample comprised PBMCs, obtained before TCRalphabeta/CD19-depleted stem cell transplant. These receptors originate from a girl aged 2 to 10 with aplastic anemia, due to receive a stem cell transplant.

The chain is built from TRBV15 and TRBJ2-5; possibly TRBD1 for D (5 bases). The CDR3 is 12 amino acids. Between the trimmed V and J ends, which lost 3 bases and 5 bases, there was a span of 7 bases. Germline CDR1 is LNHNV and CDR2 is YYDKDF (reference sequence). The CDR3 coding sequence is TGTGCCACCAGCAGTAAGGGGGAGACCCAGTACTTC. Translation: CATSSKGETQYF.

V and J are TRBV12-5 and TRBJ2-1; weak D call: TRBD1 (8 bases). In germline, CDR1 is LGHNT, CDR2 FRNRAP. With 7 bases removed from V and 4 bases from J, the gap between germline ends came to 17 bases. CDR3 length: 15 residues. The CDR3 nucleotides are TGTGCTAGTGTTAACGACAGGGGAGGGTACAATGAGCAGTTCTTC. Amino acid sequence: CASVNDRGGYNEQFF.

The chain uses TRBV15 and TRBJ2-7; 8 positions match TRBD1. This CDR3 region has 14 residues. Germline-derived CDR1 and CDR2 are LNHNV and YYDKDF (reference sequence). Losses at the gene ends were 0 bases for V and 6 bases for J; bases not matched to a gene: 4. The CDR3 is CATSRDRGRPEQYF. CDR3 nucleotides: TGTGCCACCAGCAGAGACAGGGGGCGACCCGAGCAGTACTTC.

This chain connects TRBV7-8 to TRBJ2-3; D is ambiguous. This CDR3 contains 16 residues. In germline, CDR1 is SGHVS, CDR2 FQNEAQ. Trimming pared 2 bases from V and 5 bases from J, leaving 17 bases between. CDR3 in DNA: TGTGCCAGCAGCTTACGGACGCTACCAGTAGGAGATACGCAGTATTTT. This codes for CASSLRTLPVGDTQYF.

This chain links TRBV20-1 with TRBJ2-3; 9 positions agree with TRBD1. CDR3 length equals 16 residues. The trim removed 6 bases at V and 0 bases at J, leaving 10 bases unmatched. Germline loops: CDR1 DFQATT, CDR2 SNEGSKA (reference sequence). CDR3: CSAPHRGRASTDTQYF. Written as DNA, the CDR3 is TGCAGTGCCCCGCACAGGGGGCGAGCTAGCACAGATACGCAGTATTTT.